The rows below give T cell receptor beta chains drawn from one sample of a study of T-cell memory formation after mild COVID-19. TCRdb ran MiXCR on the 5' RACE reads and lists one entry per CDR3 protein. This table has hundreds of thousands of distinct CDR3 sequences, over 7% appearing once. Sequenced: PBMCs or a T cell subset sorted from them (not recorded which). Receptor source: a man aged 18 to 30 who had mild COVID-19 (a few samples of this study predate the infection). Cell type and time point are not known. Both conserved end residues are trimmed from each CDR3.

CDR3 protein	V gene
ASSQASRSGNTIY	TRBV4-2
ATSAAGGPDEQF	TRBV24-1
ASSPMGAGELF	TRBV11-1
SATPTGAYEQY	TRBV20-1
ASSPYAHRSYNEQF	TRBV6-2/TRBV6-3
SARGSNEQF	TRBV20-1
ASARMHRSADYNYGYT	TRBV12-3/TRBV12-4
ASSFLGPNSPLH	TRBV27
ASTPGLAAKDTQY	TRBV4-1
ASSLGDRFNNEQF	TRBV12-3/TRBV12-4
ASSALGSTDTQY	TRBV7-9
ASSLVLDSGNTEAF	TRBV5-1
ASSGGQQRTGELF	TRBV27
SAREKGSSQY	TRBV20-1
ASQLLGNYGYT	TRBV11-2
ASSLSPYNEQF	TRBV7-2
ASSPNSGGASYEQY	TRBV18
ASSKSNEQY	TRBV7-9
ASSLLVTNEQF	TRBV5-1
ASTPTSGGTYGNEQF	TRBV27
ASSLAMAGGYNEQF	TRBV7-2
ASSILRQAKNIQY	TRBV19
ASSPPSEGTQY	TRBV18
ASSQDGGRGPYNEQF	TRBV3-1
ASSYSPTGGDEQF	TRBV6-5
ASSLESGFTDTQY	TRBV5-1
ASSEDGETQY	TRBV2
ASSAKETQY	TRBV7-2
ASSKGGTYNSPLH	TRBV21-1
ASQLGETQY	TRBV25-1
ASSQTGGFYNEQF	TRBV7-2
ASSPIGLNTGELF	TRBV27